This entry is about one TCR beta chain. Trimming stripped 0 bases from V and 0 bases from J, with 12 bases between. Germline-derived CDR1 and CDR2 are PRHDT and FYEKMQ (reference sequence). The CDR3 sequence is 17 residues long. These data belong to a study of blood T cell repertoires in COVID-19. Original analysis: Scientists estimated how many nucleated cells there were by amplifying reference gene primers. Method: immunoSEQ multiplex PCR; TCRdb's copy keeps in-frame clones and lacks some. V and J calls and clone size come straight from that table; D and trimming were deduced from the DNA. The table lists roughly 200,000 clones, nearly 90% of them singletons, with about 12% in the top ten.

The sample comprised peripheral blood. V usage is TRBV13 and J usage is TRBJ1-5; D unresolved. This clonotype originated in a woman in her late teens or twenties who had recovered from COVID-19. CDR3: CASSLGRGDYSNQPQHF. CDR3 DNA sequence: TGTGCCAGCAGCTTAGGACGGGGAGATTATAGCAATCAGCCCCAGCATTTT. Combining the CDR3 with reference TRBV13 and TRBJ1-5 gives the whole variable domain AAGVIQSPRHLIKEKRETATLKCYPIPRHDTVYWYQQGPGQDPQFLISFYEKMQSDKGSIPDRFSAQQFSDYHSELNMSSLELGDSALYFCASSLGRGDYSNQPQHFGDGTRLSIL.